A selection of T cell receptor beta chains follows, all from one sample in a study of cytomegalovirus exposure and HLA in healthy donors. The table came from immunoSEQ multiplex PCR; TCRdb's copy has only in-frame clones and leaves some out. The repertoire holds 150,000 to 200,000 clones, with less than 80% as singletons. Specimen: PBMCs. The receptors derive from a woman aged 35 to 49 in good health and CMV-seronegative. Both conserved end residues are part of each CDR3. Each record gives: D gene, V gene, clone size, J gene, CDR3 DNA, CDR3 protein. D genes are given only for firm matches. Size values are once, few and many counts, or a class for expanded clones, and some rows have none.

D: -; V: TRBV2; size: -; J: TRBJ2-7; DNA: TGTGCCAGCAGGAAGACATCGAGGGAAATCGACGAGCAGTACTTC; CDR3: CASRKTSREIDEQYF
D: TRBD1; V: TRBV19; size: -; J: TRBJ1-5; DNA: TGTGCCAGTAGTTCCATACAACAGGGGGCTAGCAATCAGCCCCAGCATTTT; CDR3: CASSSIQQGASNQPQHF
D: -; V: TRBV12-5; size: -; J: TRBJ1-1; DNA: TGTGCTAGTGGTTTGGTATTGGCAAGCGGAGCTTTCTTT; CDR3: CASGLVLASGAFF
D: TRBD2; V: TRBV9; size: -; J: TRBJ2-6; DNA: TGTGCCAGCAGTCTAGCGGGAGTCCCCTCTGGGGCCAACGTCCTGACTTTC; CDR3: CASSLAGVPSGANVLTF
D: -; V: TRBV7-2; size: -; J: TRBJ1-5; DNA: TGTGCCAGCAGCTTAAGAGGGAATCAGCCCCAGCATTTT; CDR3: CASSLRGNQPQHF
D: -; V: TRBV29-1; size: once; J: TRBJ1-1; DNA: TGCAGCGCCCAGGGGAGTAGTAGGACTGAAGCTTTCTTT; CDR3: CSAQGSSRTEAFF
D: -; V: TRBV27; size: -; J: TRBJ1-2; DNA: TGTGCCAGCAGTCCCCAGGGTGGGTTTGGCTACACCTTC; CDR3: CASSPQGGFGYTF
D: TRBD1; V: TRBV5-1; size: once; J: TRBJ1-1; DNA: TGCGCCAGCAGCCAAGACAGGGGGGGCACTGAAGCTTTCTTT; CDR3: CASSQDRGGTEAFF
D: TRBD2; V: TRBV5-1; size: -; J: TRBJ2-3; DNA: TGCGCCAGCAGCTTCGGACTAGCGGGAGCAGATACGCAGTATTTT; CDR3: CASSFGLAGADTQYF
D: -; V: TRBV7-6; size: -; J: TRBJ2-2; DNA: TGTGCCAGCAGGGGGGGTACCGGGGAGCTGTTTTTT; CDR3: CASRGGTGELFF
D: TRBD1; V: TRBV7-9; size: -; J: TRBJ1-3; DNA: TGTGCCAGCAGCTCAACAGGGGAGGGAAACACCATATATTTT; CDR3: CASSSTGEGNTIYF
D: TRBD1; V: TRBV7-2; size: -; J: TRBJ2-1; DNA: TGTGCCAGCAGTCTACGGGACAGTCGGAGCAATGAGCAGTTCTTC; CDR3: CASSLRDSRSNEQFF
D: -; V: TRBV30; size: -; J: TRBJ1-1; DNA: TGTGCCTGGATTAGCCCCGCAGCGGTATTT; CDR3: CAWISPAAVF
D: TRBD2; V: TRBV5-4; size: -; J: TRBJ2-1; DNA: TGTGCCAGCAGCCCAGTAGCGGGGGGAGAGTTCTTC; CDR3: CASSPVAGGEFF
D: -; V: TRBV6-5; size: -; J: TRBJ2-3; DNA: TGTGCCAGCCGCCGGGGTACAGATACGCAGTATTTT; CDR3: CASRRGTDTQYF
D: -; V: TRBV6-5; size: -; J: TRBJ1-5; DNA: TGTGCCAGCCGGGGGGAAGAACCTTATCAGCCCCAGCATTTT; CDR3: CASRGEEPYQPQHF
D: -; V: TRBV5-4; size: few; J: TRBJ2-2; DNA: TGTGCCAGCAGCTTGGAGTGGGGGCGCACCGGGGAGCTGTTTTTT; CDR3: CASSLEWGRTGELFF
D: TRBD1; V: TRBV6-5; size: -; J: TRBJ2-7; DNA: TGTGCCAGCGCAGGACCCGGGACAGGGAATTACGAGCAGTACTTC; CDR3: CASAGPGTGNYEQYF
D: TRBD1; V: TRBV19; size: -; J: TRBJ1-1; DNA: TGTGCCAGTGAACCGGGACAGGGGATGTACACTGAAGCTTTCTTT; CDR3: CASEPGQGMYTEAFF
D: -; V: TRBV4-3; size: -; J: TRBJ2-7; DNA: TGCGCCAGCAGCCCGTCGGCACAGGGTGGAAGCGAGCAGTACTTC; CDR3: CASSPSAQGGSEQYF
D: TRBD1; V: TRBV5-4; size: -; J: TRBJ2-1; DNA: TGTGCCAGCAGCTTTCCCGGGACAGGGATAGGATACAATGAGCAGTTCTTC; CDR3: CASSFPGTGIGYNEQFF
D: TRBD2; V: TRBV19; size: -; J: TRBJ2-7; DNA: TGTGCCAGTAGTCCCCAGGCTCACATAGCGGGGGGCTTTTACGAGCAGTACTTC; CDR3: CASSPQAHIAGGFYEQYF
D: -; V: TRBV2; size: -; J: TRBJ2-3; DNA: TGTGCCAGCAGCGTCGAGGCTTCTAGCACAGATACGCAGTATTTT; CDR3: CASSVEASSTDTQYF
D: -; V: TRBV4-1; size: -; J: TRBJ2-6; DNA: TGCGCCAGCAGCCAAGGGCCTTCTCCTGGGGCCAACGTCCTGACTTTC; CDR3: CASSQGPSPGANVLTF
D: TRBD1; V: TRBV29-1; size: -; J: TRBJ2-1; DNA: TGCAGCGCTGGAACAGGGGCTTTTTACAATGAGCAGTTCTTC; CDR3: CSAGTGAFYNEQFF
D: -; V: TRBV29-1; size: -; J: TRBJ1-2; DNA: TGCAGCGTTGGGGAGGGGGGAGGTTACTATGGCTACACCTTC; CDR3: CSVGEGGGYYGYTF
D: -; V: TRBV19; size: -; J: TRBJ2-1; DNA: TGTGCCAGTAGTGTACAGTACAATGAGCAGTTCTTC; CDR3: CASSVQYNEQFF
D: TRBD2; V: TRBV5-1; size: -; J: TRBJ2-3; DNA: TGCGCCAGCAGCTCCGTAGCGGGAGGGACGGATACGCAGTATTTT; CDR3: CASSSVAGGTDTQYF
D: TRBD1; V: TRBV4-2; size: -; J: TRBJ1-5; DNA: TGTGCCAGCAGTCTGGGACAGGGGGCAGGGGTAAGCAATCAGCCCCAGCATTTT; CDR3: CASSLGQGAGVSNQPQHF
D: -; V: TRBV27; size: -; J: TRBJ2-5; DNA: TGTGCCAGCAGTTTAATAAATAGGGGGGAGACCCAGTACTTC; CDR3: CASSLINRGETQYF
D: -; V: TRBV19; size: -; J: TRBJ1-5; DNA: TGTGCCAGTAGTATGGTGCGGGATCAGCCCCAGCATTTT; CDR3: CASSMVRDQPQHF
D: -; V: TRBV5-4; size: -; J: TRBJ2-2; DNA: TGTGCCAGTCGGGGCGGGGAGCTGTTTTTT; CDR3: CASRGGELFF
D: TRBD1; V: TRBV10-3; size: few; J: TRBJ1-5; DNA: TGTGCCATCAGTGATGGAGGGGGCAGGGATCAGCCCCAGCATTTT; CDR3: CAISDGGGRDQPQHF
D: -; V: TRBV18; size: -; J: TRBJ2-5; DNA: TGTGCCAGCTCACCCCTTGACCAAGAGACCCAGTACTTC; CDR3: CASSPLDQETQYF
D: -; V: TRBV6-5; size: -; J: TRBJ1-6; DNA: TGTGCCAGCAGGGAGACTGGAGGGAATTCACCCCTCCACTTT; CDR3: CASRETGGNSPLHF
D: -; V: TRBV27; size: -; J: TRBJ2-7; DNA: TGTGCCAGCAGCTGGGGCCCGACAGAGTCCTACGAGCAGTACTTC; CDR3: CASSWGPTESYEQYF
D: -; V: TRBV5-1; size: -; J: TRBJ1-4; DNA: TGCGCCAGCAGCTTGGTTATAGGCACAGGCGATCAATTTGCAACTAATGAAAAACTGTTTTTT; CDR3: CASSLVIGTGDQFATNEKLFF
D: -; V: TRBV7-9; size: -; J: TRBJ1-2; DNA: TGTGCCAGCAGCTGGGGGGGAATCTCTAACTATGGCTACACCTTC; CDR3: CASSWGGISNYGYTF
D: TRBD1; V: TRBV7-2; size: -; J: TRBJ1-6; DNA: TGTGCCAGCAGCTTCTCAGGACAGGCCAGCTCCTATAATTCACCCCTCCACTTT; CDR3: CASSFSGQASSYNSPLHF
D: -; V: TRBV21-1; size: -; J: TRBJ2-7; DNA: TGTGCCAGCAGCAAAGGAGGCGAAGCCGTCAACTACGAGCAGTACTTC; CDR3: CASSKGGEAVNYEQYF
D: -; V: TRBV29-1; size: -; J: TRBJ2-7; DNA: TGCAGCGTTGGAGGCGGGATCCCCTCCTACGAGCAGTACTTC; CDR3: CSVGGGIPSYEQYF
D: -; V: TRBV19; size: -; J: TRBJ2-3; DNA: TGTGCCAGTAGTATAAGGACAACCTCTAGCACAGATACGCAGTATTTT; CDR3: CASSIRTTSSTDTQYF
D: -; V: TRBV18; size: -; J: TRBJ1-1; DNA: TGTGCCAGCTCACCACCGGACAGAATCAACACTGAAGCTTTCTTT; CDR3: CASSPPDRINTEAFF
D: TRBD1; V: TRBV7-3; size: -; J: TRBJ2-3; DNA: TGTGCCAGCAGCGGACAGGGGGTAGTAACAGATACGCAGTATTTT; CDR3: CASSGQGVVTDTQYF
D: TRBD1; V: TRBV6-1; size: -; J: TRBJ1-6; DNA: TGTGCCAGCAGGCCGGACAGGGGGGAGAATTCACCCCTCCACTTT; CDR3: CASRPDRGENSPLHF